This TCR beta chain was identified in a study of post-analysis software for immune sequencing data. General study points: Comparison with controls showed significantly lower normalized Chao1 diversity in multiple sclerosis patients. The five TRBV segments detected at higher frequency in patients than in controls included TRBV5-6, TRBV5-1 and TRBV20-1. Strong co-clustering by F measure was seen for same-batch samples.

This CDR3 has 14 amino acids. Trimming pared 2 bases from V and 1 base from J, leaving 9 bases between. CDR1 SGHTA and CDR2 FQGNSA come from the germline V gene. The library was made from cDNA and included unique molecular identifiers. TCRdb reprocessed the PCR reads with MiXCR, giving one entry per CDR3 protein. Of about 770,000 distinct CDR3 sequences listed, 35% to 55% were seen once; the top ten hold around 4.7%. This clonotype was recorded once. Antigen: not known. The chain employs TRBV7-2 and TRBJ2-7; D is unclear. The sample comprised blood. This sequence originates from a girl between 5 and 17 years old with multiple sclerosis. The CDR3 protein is CASSLLVSSYEQYF. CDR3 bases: TGTGCCAGCAGCTTATTGGTCAGTTCCTACGAGCAGTACTTC.